This T cell receptor beta chain was identified during a study of T-cell reconstitution after alpha-beta-depleted transplantation in children. Using unique molecular identifiers, the investigators prepared the TCRbeta library. Each CDR3 protein gets one entry after TCRdb re-called the PCR reads with MiXCR. Here the sample spans hundreds of thousands of distinct CDR3 sequences, about an eighth being singletons. V lost 0 bases and J lost 0, with 10 bases in between. The CDR3 consists of 16 residues. In germline, CDR1 is SGHKS, CDR2 YYEKEE (reference sequence). Study results and limitations: After one year, T-cell counts and TCRbeta diversity mostly came from new T cells.

This clonotype appeared a few times. The antigen is unknown. The chain recombines TRBV5-5 with TRBJ2-1; D unresolved. Sequencing used PBMCs, obtained before TCRalphabeta/CD19-depleted stem cell transplant. This TCR was sampled from a girl aged 2-15 years with congenital amegakaryocytic thrombocytopenia, due to receive a stem cell transplant. The CDR3 nucleotides are TGTGCCAGCAGCTTGGGCCTGGATAGCTCCTACAATGAGCAGTTCTTC. Translating it yields CASSLGLDSSYNEQFF.